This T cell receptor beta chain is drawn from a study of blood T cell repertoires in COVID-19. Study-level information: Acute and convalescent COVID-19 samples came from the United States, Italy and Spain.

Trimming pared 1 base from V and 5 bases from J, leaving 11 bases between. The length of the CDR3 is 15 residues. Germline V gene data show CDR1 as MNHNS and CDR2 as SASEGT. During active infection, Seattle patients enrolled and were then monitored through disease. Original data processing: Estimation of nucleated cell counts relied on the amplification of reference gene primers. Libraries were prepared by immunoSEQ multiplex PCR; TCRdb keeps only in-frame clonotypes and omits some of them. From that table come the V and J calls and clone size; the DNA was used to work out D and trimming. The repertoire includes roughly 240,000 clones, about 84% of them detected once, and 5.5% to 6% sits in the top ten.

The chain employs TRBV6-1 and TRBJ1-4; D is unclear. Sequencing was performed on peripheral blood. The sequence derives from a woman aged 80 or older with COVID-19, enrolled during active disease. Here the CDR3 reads CASSEDERWNEKLFF. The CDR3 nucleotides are TGTGCCAGCAGTGAAGATGAGCGGTGGAATGAAAAACTGTTTTTT.